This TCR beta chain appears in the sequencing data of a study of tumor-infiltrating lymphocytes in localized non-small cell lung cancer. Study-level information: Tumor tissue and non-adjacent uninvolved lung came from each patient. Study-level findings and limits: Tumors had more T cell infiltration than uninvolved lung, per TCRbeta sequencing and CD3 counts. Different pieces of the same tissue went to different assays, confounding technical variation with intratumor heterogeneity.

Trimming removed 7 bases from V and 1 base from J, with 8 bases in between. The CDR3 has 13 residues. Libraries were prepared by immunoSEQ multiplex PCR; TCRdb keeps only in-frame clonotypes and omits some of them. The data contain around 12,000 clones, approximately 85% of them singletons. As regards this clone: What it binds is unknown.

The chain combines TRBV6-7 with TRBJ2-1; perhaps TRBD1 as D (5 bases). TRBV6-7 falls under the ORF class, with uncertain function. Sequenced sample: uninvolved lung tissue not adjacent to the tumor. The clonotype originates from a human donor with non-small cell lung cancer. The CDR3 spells CASTGPSYNEQFF. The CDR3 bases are TGTGCCAGCACAGGGCCTTCCTACAATGAGCAGTTCTTC.